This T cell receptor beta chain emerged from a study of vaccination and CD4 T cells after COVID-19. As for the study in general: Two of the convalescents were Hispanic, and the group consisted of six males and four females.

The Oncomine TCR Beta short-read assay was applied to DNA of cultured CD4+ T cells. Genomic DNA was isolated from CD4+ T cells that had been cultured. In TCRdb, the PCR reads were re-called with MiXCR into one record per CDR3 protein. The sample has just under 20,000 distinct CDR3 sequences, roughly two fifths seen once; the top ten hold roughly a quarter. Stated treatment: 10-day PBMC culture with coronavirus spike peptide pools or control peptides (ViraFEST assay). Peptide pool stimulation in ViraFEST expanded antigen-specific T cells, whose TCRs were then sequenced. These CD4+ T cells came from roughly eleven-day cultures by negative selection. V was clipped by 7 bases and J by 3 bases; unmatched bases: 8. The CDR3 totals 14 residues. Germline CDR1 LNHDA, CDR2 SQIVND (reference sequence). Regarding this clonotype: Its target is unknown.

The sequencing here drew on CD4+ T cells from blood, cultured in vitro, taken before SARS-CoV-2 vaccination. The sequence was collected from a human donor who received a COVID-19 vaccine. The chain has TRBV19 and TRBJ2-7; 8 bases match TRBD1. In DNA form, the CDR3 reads TGTGCCAGTAAAGGACAGGGTTTAGGCTACGAGCAGTACTTC. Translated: CASKGQGLGYEQYF.